This TCR beta chain was profiled in a study of Graves' ophthalmopathy and Graves' hyperthyroidism. The TCR beta CDR3 regions underwent amplification from RNA transcripts. RT-PCR was first run with HTBI primers, then multiplex PCR in a second round. TCRdb processed the multiplex PCR reads anew with MiXCR; each CDR3 protein has one entry. The sample lists roughly 220,000 distinct CDR3 sequences; 45% were seen once. CDR3 length equals 12 residues. Trimming left V 8 bases short and J 6 bases short, with 13 bases between. Germline CDR1 MDHEN, CDR2 SYDVKM. The chain recombines TRBV28 with TRBJ1-1; no clear D gene. This clonotype was sampled from an adult man with Graves' ophthalmopathy. The material sequenced was peripheral blood. CDR3 DNA: TGTGCCAGCGGGCGCGGGTCCGCTGAAGCTTTCTTT. This gives the protein CASGRGSAEAFF.